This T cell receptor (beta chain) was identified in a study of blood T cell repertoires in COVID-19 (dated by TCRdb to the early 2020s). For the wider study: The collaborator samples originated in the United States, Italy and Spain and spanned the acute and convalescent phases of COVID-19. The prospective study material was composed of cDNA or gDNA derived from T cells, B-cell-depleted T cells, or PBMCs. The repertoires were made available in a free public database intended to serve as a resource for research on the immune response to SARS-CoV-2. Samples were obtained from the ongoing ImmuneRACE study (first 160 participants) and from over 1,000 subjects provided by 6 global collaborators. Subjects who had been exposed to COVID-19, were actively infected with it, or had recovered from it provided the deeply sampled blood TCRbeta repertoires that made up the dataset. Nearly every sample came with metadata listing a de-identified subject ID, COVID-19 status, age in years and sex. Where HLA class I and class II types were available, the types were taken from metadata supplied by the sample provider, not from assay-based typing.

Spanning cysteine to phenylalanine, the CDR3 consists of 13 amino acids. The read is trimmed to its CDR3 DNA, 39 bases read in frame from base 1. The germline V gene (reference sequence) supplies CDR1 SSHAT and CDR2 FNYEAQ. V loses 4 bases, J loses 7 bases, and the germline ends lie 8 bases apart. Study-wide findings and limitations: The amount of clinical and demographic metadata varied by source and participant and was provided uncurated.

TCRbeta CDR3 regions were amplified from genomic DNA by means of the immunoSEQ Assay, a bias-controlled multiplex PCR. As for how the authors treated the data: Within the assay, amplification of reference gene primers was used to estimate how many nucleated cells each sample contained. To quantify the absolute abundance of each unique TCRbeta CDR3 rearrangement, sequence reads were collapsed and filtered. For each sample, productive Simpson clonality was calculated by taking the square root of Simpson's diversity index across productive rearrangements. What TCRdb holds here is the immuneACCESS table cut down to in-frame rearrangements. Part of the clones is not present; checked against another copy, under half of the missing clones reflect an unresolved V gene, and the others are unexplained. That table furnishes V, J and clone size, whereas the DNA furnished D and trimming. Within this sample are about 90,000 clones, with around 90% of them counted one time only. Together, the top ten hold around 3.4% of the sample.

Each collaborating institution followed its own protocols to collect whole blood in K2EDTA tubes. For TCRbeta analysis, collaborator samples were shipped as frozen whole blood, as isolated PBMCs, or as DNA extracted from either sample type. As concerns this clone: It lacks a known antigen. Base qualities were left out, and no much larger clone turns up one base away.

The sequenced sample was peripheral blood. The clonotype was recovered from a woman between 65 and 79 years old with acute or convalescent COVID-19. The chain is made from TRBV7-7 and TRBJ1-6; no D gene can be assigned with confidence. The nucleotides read TGTGCCAGCAGCTCCGGAGTCAATTCACCCCTCCACTTT. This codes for CASSSGVNSPLHF.